One and the same sample provided the 25 T cell receptor beta chains below, sequenced in a study of Graves' ophthalmopathy and Graves' hyperthyroidism. From RNA, the CDR3 regions of TCR beta chains were amplified and sequenced. The workflow started with a first-round RT-PCR run with HTBI primers and then moved on to a second-round multiplex PCR. TCRdb reanalysed the multiplex PCR reads using MiXCR and keeps one entry per CDR3 protein. The sample yields more than 550,000 distinct CDR3 sequences, over 40% seen once. The specimen was peripheral blood. The receptors were sampled from an adult man with Graves' ophthalmopathy.

CDR3 sequence reads: CASSPRRERAYEQYF. As DNA, the CDR3 is TGTGCCAGCAGCCCCCGACGGGAAAGGGCCTACGAGCAGTACTTC. The chain combines TRBV7-2 with TRBJ2-7, with D possibly being TRBD2 (5 bases). The CDR3 is made up of 15 amino acids. Germline V CDR1 and CDR2: SGHTA, FQGNSA. V was shortened by 5 bases and J by 2 bases, with 16 bases between the two germline ends.

This clonotype has just a few counts. This CDR3 is CSARDPRQSYEQYF. Written as DNA, the CDR3 is TGCAGTGCTAGAGATCCCCGACAGAGCTACGAGCAGTACTTC. The chain couples TRBV20-1 to TRBJ2-7, with a tentative D call TRBD1 (5 bases). CDR1 is DFQATT, CDR2 SNEGSKA, per germline (reference sequence). The CDR3 length is 14 residues. V was cut by 0 bases and J by 3 bases, with 12 bases left in between.

As to this clonotype: Given a much more abundant clone one base away, this may be a read error. The chain joins TRBV5-1 to TRBJ2-7; 8 nucleotides agree with TRBD2. V was clipped by 4 bases and J by 2 bases; unmatched bases: 8. The CDR3 is 15 residues long. In germline, CDR1 is SGHRS, CDR2 YFSETQ. The CDR3 coding sequence is TGCGCCAGCAGCCGCGGGAGGAGCGGAGCCTACGAGCAGTACTTC. The encoded protein is CASSRGRSGAYEQYF.

The sample holds a few counts of this clonotype. The rearrangement joins TRBV12-3 or TRBV12-4 to TRBJ1-5; 12 nucleotides match TRBD1. This CDR3 has 15 amino acids. The J segment lost 7 bases and the V segment lost 6 bases, leaving 7 bases of the junction unmatched. The CDR3 is CASRGTGGFFQPQHF. CDR3 bases: TGTGCCAGCAGGGGGACAGGGGGCTTCTTCCAGCCCCAGCATTTT.

The chain couples TRBV25-1 to TRBJ2-5; D gene uncertain. Per germline, CDR1 MGHDK and CDR2 SYGVNS. The V and J ends lost 4 bases and 7 bases respectively, with 22 bases between them. The CDR3 runs 16 residues. The DNA of the CDR3 is TGTGCCAGCAGTGCTAGGGCCTTAGGTGCGCCCGGGACCCAGTACTTC. This sequence encodes CASSARALGAPGTQYF. The variable domain in full, completed from reference TRBV25-1 and TRBJ2-5, reads EADIYQTPRYLVIGTGKKITLECSQTMGHDKMYWYQQDPGMELHLIHYSYGVNSTEKGDLSSESTVSRIRTEHFPLTLESARPSHTSQYLCASSARALGAPGTQYFGPGTRLLVL.

This clonotype was observed at least ten times. V gene TRBV19 combines with J gene TRBJ1-2; D is ambiguous. V was pared by 10 bases and J by 1 base, with 13 bases between. CDR3 length equals 13 residues. The germline V gene encodes CDR1 LNHDA and CDR2 SQIVND (reference sequence). CDR3 in amino acids: CATHLGYNYGYTF. The CDR3 nucleotides read TGTGCCACCCACCTCGGGTATAACTATGGCTACACCTTC.

This chain uses TRBV29-1 with TRBJ2-7; tentative D call: TRBD1 (5 bases). Trimming removed 3 bases from V and 5 bases from J, with 11 bases in between. Germline values: CDR1 SQVTM, CDR2 ANQGSEA. The CDR3 runs 12 residues. In nucleotides, the CDR3 is TGCAGCGTTGACTCTGGGGCCAACGAGCAGTACTTC. Translated, it gives CSVDSGANEQYF.

This rearrangement joins TRBV11-1 to TRBJ2-7, with TRBD2 matching 8 bases. The CDR3 extends over 14 amino acids. Trimming removed 6 bases from V and 4 bases from J; junction bases left unmatched: 8. Germline assignment: CDR1 SGHAT and CDR2 FQDESV (reference sequence). As DNA, the CDR3 is TGTGCCAGCAGAACCGGGACTAGACGATACGAGCAGTACTTC. Translated: CASRTGTRRYEQYF.

Note on this clonotype: Given a much more abundant clone one base away, this may be a read error. This chain connects TRBV10-3 to TRBJ1-5; 8 bases line up with TRBD1. CDR1 is ENHRY and CDR2 is SYGVKD in the germline V gene. This CDR3 has 15 amino acids. CDR3 bases: TGTGCCAGCAGTCGACAGGGGACGAGCAATCGGCCCCAGCATTTT. Protein sequence: CASSRQGTSNRPQHF.

Many counts were recorded for this clonotype. The genes are TRBV5-1 and TRBJ2-7; 8 bases align to TRBD2. This CDR3 region has 17 residues. Germline assignment: CDR1 SGHRS and CDR2 YFSETQ. V shed 0 bases, J shed 2 bases, and the junction held 10 bases outside the gene matches. The CDR3 here is CASSLEGQRGHTYEQYF. The CDR3 bases are TGCGCCAGCAGCTTGGAAGGCCAGCGGGGGCACACCTACGAGCAGTACTTC.

The chain combines TRBV10-3 with TRBJ2-7; 11 bases are shared with TRBD2. CDR3 size: 13 residues. With V trimmed by 10 bases and J by 5 bases, 7 bases remained unmatched. Per germline, CDR1 ENHRY and CDR2 SYGVKD. For the CDR3, the DNA is TGTGCCAGCAAGACTAGCGGGAACAACGAGCAGTACTTC. Translated: CASKTSGNNEQYF.

Remarks on this clonotype: This may stem from a read error, because a much larger clone lies one nucleotide away. The chain combines TRBV12-3 or TRBV12-4 with TRBJ1-4; D not resolved. The ends were cut back, 4 bases at V and 12 bases at J, with 12 bases in the middle. This CDR3 region has 12 residues. CDR3 DNA sequence: TGTGCCAGCAGTTGGGAGGGAGAAGAACTGTTTTTT. Residues: CASSWEGEELFF.

Remarks on this clonotype: A much larger clone lies one base from this, so it may be a read error. Because the CDR3 is missing its conserved closing phenylalanine or tryptophan, this is likely a read error. This chain uses TRBV13 with TRBJ2-7; 7 nucleotides match TRBD1. The germline V gene has CDR1 PRHDT and CDR2 FYEKMQ (reference sequence). V trimming: 6 bases; J trimming: 4 bases; junction bases outside the gene matches: 9. This CDR3 contains 14 residues. The DNA for the CDR3 is TGTGCCAGCAGTCCCTCGACAGGGACATACGAGCAGTACCTC. Translation gives CASSPSTGTYEQYL.

The chain employs TRBV10-3 and TRBJ1-5; perhaps TRBD1 as D (5 bases). CDR1 ENHRY and CDR2 SYGVKD come from the germline V gene. The CDR3 consists of 17 residues. The V gene lost 7 bases and the J gene lost 0 bases, with 19 bases spanning the gap. The CDR3 here is CAIKSGGAPYSNQPQHF. The CDR3 DNA follows: TGTGCCATCAAATCCGGCGGGGCACCCTATAGCAATCAGCCCCAGCATTTT.

The chain is built from TRBV29-1 and TRBJ1-2; 7 positions match TRBD1. CDR3 size: 13 residues. From germline, CDR1 is SQVTM and CDR2 ANQGSEA. With V trimmed by 6 bases and J by 12 bases, 16 bases remained unmatched. CDR3 residues: CSVTVGQADGNTF. In DNA form, the CDR3 reads TGCAGCGTGACGGTAGGACAGGCGGATGGAAACACCTTC.

The J gene is TRBJ1-1, the V gene TRBV29-1, with D possibly TRBD1 on 6 matching bases. Trimming shortened V by 7 bases and J by 2 bases, and 11 bases separated the two germline ends. The CDR3 runs 12 residues. Per germline, CDR1 SQVTM and CDR2 ANQGSEA. In DNA, the CDR3 is TGCAGCGGTAGACAGGACAACACTGAAGCTTTCTTT. It is translated as CSGRQDNTEAFF.

Many counts were recorded for this clonotype. This may be a read error: a much more frequent sequence differs by one nucleotide. The CDR3 region has the DNA TGTGTCATCAGTGAGGAGGCAAGGGGCTACACCTTC. Encoded protein: CVISEEARGYTF. The rearrangement links TRBV10-3 to TRBJ1-2; D is unresolved. Germline V gene sequence: CDR1 ENHRY, CDR2 SYGVKD. The CDR3 is 12 amino acids.

The chain has TRBV10-3 and TRBJ1-5, with no clear D. The CDR3 is 15 residues long. V was trimmed by 3 bases and J by 4 bases, leaving 13 bases between them. Germline V gives CDR1 ENHRY, CDR2 SYGVKD. The CDR3 sequence: CAISERGSGNQPQHF. DNA for the CDR3: TGTGCCATCAGTGAACGAGGGTCAGGTAATCAGCCCCAGCATTTT.

This clonotype was counted many times. This chain uses TRBV10-3 with TRBJ1-1; TRBD1 is a possible D gene (6 bases). Germline loops: CDR1 ENHRY, CDR2 SYGVKD. V lost 6 bases, J lost 3 bases, and 14 bases lay in between. The length of the CDR3 is 14 residues. CDR3 sequence (DNA): TGTGCCATCAGCGCAGGGGCGAGGGACACTGAAGCTTTCTTT. It translates to CAISAGARDTEAFF.

V usage is TRBV10-2 and J usage is TRBJ1-5; no firm D call. CDR1 WSHSY and CDR2 SAAADI come from the germline V gene. The CDR3 is 14 amino acids. The ends were cut back, 0 bases at V and 0 bases at J, with 3 bases in the middle. The CDR3 here is CASSESTSNQPQHF. CDR3 coding DNA: TGCGCCAGCAGTGAGTCGACTAGCAATCAGCCCCAGCATTTT.

This clonotype was seen a single time. The chain combines TRBV29-1 with TRBJ1-1; D uncertain. Germline CDR1 is SQVTM and CDR2 is ANQGSEA. The CDR3 runs 12 residues. Trimming pared 8 bases from V and 1 base from J, leaving 11 bases between. CDR3 sequence reads: CSLRTPNTEAFF. CDR3 DNA sequence: TGCAGCTTACGGACTCCGAACACTGAAGCTTTCTTT.

This chain uses TRBV7-2 with TRBJ2-7, with TRBD2 identical over 8 bases. The germline V gene has CDR1 SGHTA and CDR2 FQGNSA. CDR3 length equals 14 residues. J lost 4 bases, V lost 3 bases, and 5 bases had no gene match. The CDR3 region is CASSFGGLAYEQYF. The CDR3 bases are TGTGCCAGCAGCTTTGGCGGACTAGCTTACGAGCAGTACTTC.

The V and J genes are TRBV15 and TRBJ2-5; D may be TRBD1 (8 bases). In germline, CDR1 is LNHNV, CDR2 YYDKDF (reference sequence). The CDR3 loop spans 13 amino acids. The V end lost 2 bases, the J end lost 12 bases, and 16 bases lay between the germline ends. In DNA form, the CDR3 reads TGTGCCACCAGCAGACCCCGGACAGGGAGGGAGTACTTC. Its translation: CATSRPRTGREYF.

This clonotype was seen many times. The chain uses TRBV6-5 and TRBJ2-7, with a weak D call TRBD1 (5 bases). The CDR3 has 14 amino acids. V shed 6 bases and J shed 7 bases, with 19 bases lying between them. Germline V gene lookup returns CDR1 MNHEY and CDR2 SVGAGI. The DNA of the CDR3 is TGTGCCAGCAGACCAGCAGGGCCTGGGCGTGAGCAGTACTTC. This sequence encodes CASRPAGPGREQYF.

The genes are TRBV30 and TRBJ1-6; 7 nucleotides match TRBD1. This CDR3 is built from 13 residues. Germline CDR1 GTSNPN, CDR2 SVGIG (reference sequence). V gave up 4 bases and J gave up 7 bases; unmatched junction bases: 4. The CDR3 protein is CAWKGQNNSPLHF. CDR3 nucleotide sequence: TGTGCCTGGAAGGGACAGAACAATTCACCCCTCCACTTT.